This T cell receptor beta chain was sequenced for a study of regulatory T cells in long-lasting Graves disease. At the level of the study: For under 3 months, newly diagnosed Graves' patients had been taking antithyroid drugs.

Time point in this sample: newly diagnosed GD, antithyroid drugs for less than 3 months. PBMCs provided the RNA from which the TCR library was made. Libraries of TCR beta came from iRepertoire HTBI primers plus Arm-PCR of CDR3 regions. One entry per CDR3 protein results from TCRdb running MiXCR on the multiplex PCR reads. Of under 700,000 distinct CDR3 sequences in the sample, about 16% were seen once. This clonotype was counted a few times. Its antigen is undetermined. Study-wide findings and caveats: A limited number of samples was an acknowledged limitation.

CDR3 length: 15 residues. Trimming cost V 0 bases and J 8 bases; bases outside gene matches: 8. Germline-derived CDR1 and CDR2 are SGHRS and YFSETQ. Another study also made use of these data, one on T cells in Graves' hyperthyroidism and ophthalmopathy. As reported in that work: HTBI primers were the set used in a first-round RT-PCR of the TCR CDR3. Among clonotypes expanded in thyroid above 0.001, most were also found in blood.

Sequences were derived from peripheral blood mononuclear cells (PBMCs), sampled at new diagnosis, from a patient treated with antithyroid drugs. The sequence was obtained from a woman between 40 and 65 years old with Graves disease. V gene TRBV5-1 combines with J gene TRBJ1-2, with 9 bases identical to TRBD1. CDR3 DNA: TGCGCCAGCAGCTTGGCCCGCGGGACAGGGAACGGCTACACCTTC. This codes for CASSLARGTGNGYTF.